This record covers a single T cell receptor (beta chain). Its antigen is undetermined. The CDR3 has 18 residues. CDR1 and CDR2 (germline): MNHNS, SASEGT. Germline trimming cut 6 bases from V and 0 bases from J; bases unmatched to any gene: 11. These data come from a study of identical twins. TCRdb used MiXCR to reprocess the 5' RACE reads, holding one entry per CDR3 protein. The sample holds some 660,000 distinct CDR3 sequences, 8.6% seen once. Overall study results and limits: Out-of-frame alpha sequences shared by twins were enriched for low generation probability.

The same data also went into a second study, on yellow fever vaccine responses in identical twins.

The rearrangement links TRBV6-1 to TRBJ2-4, with 10 positions matching TRBD1. This TCR was sampled from a woman in her late teens or twenties in good health. The sequencing input was PBMCs. The DNA of the CDR3 is TGTGCCAGCAGGCGACAGGGGGCCGGGGTAATAGCCAAAAACATTCAGTACTTC. Translated, it gives CASRRQGAGVIAKNIQYF.